This T cell receptor beta chain appears in the sequencing data of a study of blood T cell repertoires in COVID-19. For the study at large: Both acute and convalescent COVID-19 samples were obtained from the United States, Italy and Spain.

Trimming pared 0 bases from V and 4 bases from J, leaving 11 bases between. Germline loops: CDR1 SGHNT, CDR2 YYREEE (reference sequence). The CDR3 runs 15 residues. In the original analysis: Nucleated cell number was recorded as an estimate derived from reference gene primer amplification. Libraries were prepared by immunoSEQ multiplex PCR; TCRdb keeps only in-frame clonotypes and omits some of them. V, J and clone size are taken as reported in that table, and D and trimming were inferred from the DNA itself. The data contain hundreds of thousands of clones, around 89% of them seen just once; the ten biggest clones take up about 1.2%.

This receptor was taken from a man aged 40-49 years with acute or convalescent COVID-19. Sequences were obtained from peripheral blood. The rearrangement links TRBV5-4 to TRBJ2-1; tentatively, D is TRBD1 (6 bases). Here the CDR3 reads CASSLGGTIYNEQFF. The DNA of the CDR3 is TGTGCCAGCAGCTTGGGGGGGACAATTTACAATGAGCAGTTCTTC.